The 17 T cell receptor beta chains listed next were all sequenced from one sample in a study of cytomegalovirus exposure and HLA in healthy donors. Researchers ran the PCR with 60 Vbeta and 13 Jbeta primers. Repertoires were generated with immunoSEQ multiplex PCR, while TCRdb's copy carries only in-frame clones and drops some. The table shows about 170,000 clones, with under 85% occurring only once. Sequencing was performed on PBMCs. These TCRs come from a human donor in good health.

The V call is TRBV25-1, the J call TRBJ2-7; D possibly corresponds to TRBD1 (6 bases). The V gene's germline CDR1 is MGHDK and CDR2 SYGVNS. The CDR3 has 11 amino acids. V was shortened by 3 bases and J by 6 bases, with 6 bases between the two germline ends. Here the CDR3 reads CASSEGAEQYF. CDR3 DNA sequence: TGTGCCAGCAGTGAGGGGGCCGAGCAGTACTTC.

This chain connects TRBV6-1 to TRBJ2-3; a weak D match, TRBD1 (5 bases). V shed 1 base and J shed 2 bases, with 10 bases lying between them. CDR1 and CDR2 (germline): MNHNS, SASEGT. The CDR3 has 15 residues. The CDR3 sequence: CASSEVDRYTDTQYF. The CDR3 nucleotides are TGTGCCAGCAGTGAAGTTGACAGATACACAGATACGCAGTATTTT.

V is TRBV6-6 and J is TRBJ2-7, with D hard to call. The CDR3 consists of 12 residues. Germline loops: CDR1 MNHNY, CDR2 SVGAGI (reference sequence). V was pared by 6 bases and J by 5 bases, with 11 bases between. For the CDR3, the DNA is TGTGCCAGCAGACCCCAGGTTCACGAGCAGTACTTC. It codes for CASRPQVHEQYF.

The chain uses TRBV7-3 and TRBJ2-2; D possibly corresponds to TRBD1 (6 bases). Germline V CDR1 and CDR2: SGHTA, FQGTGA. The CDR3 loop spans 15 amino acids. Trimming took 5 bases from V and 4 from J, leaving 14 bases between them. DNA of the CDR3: TGTGCCAGCAGCATCGACAGGCCGGGCACCGGGGAGCTGTTTTTT. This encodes CASSIDRPGTGELFF. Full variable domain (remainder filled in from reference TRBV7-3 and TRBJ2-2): GAGVSQTPSNKVTEKGKYVELRCDPISGHTALYWYRQSLGQGPEFLIYFQGTGAADDSGLPNDRFFAVRPEGSVSTLKIQRTERGDSAVYLCASSIDRPGTGELFFGEGSRLTVL.

CDR3 in amino acids: CSVEQRGAYNEQFF. The CDR3 nucleotides read TGCAGCGTTGAACAGCGGGGGGCTTACAATGAGCAGTTCTTC. The gene calls are TRBV29-1 and TRBJ2-1, with 9 bases identical to TRBD2. CDR3 length: 14 residues. V lost 2 bases to trimming and J lost 4 bases; unmatched junction nucleotides: 3. Germline CDR1 reads SQVTM; CDR2 reads ANQGSEA.

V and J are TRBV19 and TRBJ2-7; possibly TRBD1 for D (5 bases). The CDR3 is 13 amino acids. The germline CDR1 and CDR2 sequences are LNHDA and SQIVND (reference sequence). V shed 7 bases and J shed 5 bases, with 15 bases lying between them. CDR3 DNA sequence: TGTGCCAGTAATGCAGGGAACCCCGACGAGCAGTACTTC. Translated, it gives CASNAGNPDEQYF. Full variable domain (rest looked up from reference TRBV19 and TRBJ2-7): DGGITQSPKYLFRKEGQNVTLSCEQNLNHDAMYWYRQDPGQGLRLIYYSQIVNDFQKGDIAEGYSVSREKKESFPLTVTSAQKNPTAFYLCASNAGNPDEQYFGPGTRLTVT.

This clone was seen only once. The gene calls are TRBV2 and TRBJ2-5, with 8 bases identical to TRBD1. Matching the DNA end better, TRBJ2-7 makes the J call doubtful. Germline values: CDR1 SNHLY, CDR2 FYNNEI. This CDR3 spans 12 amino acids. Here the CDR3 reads CASRTGSYEQYF. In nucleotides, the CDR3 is TGTGCCAGCCGGACAGGGTCCTACGAGCAGTACTTC.

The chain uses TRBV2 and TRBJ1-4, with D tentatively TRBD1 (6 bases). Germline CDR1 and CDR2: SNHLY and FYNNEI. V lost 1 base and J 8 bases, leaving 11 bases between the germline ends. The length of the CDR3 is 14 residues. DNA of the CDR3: TGTGCCAGCAGTGAAGAGGGGACACAGGAAAAACTGTTTTTT. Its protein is CASSEEGTQEKLFF.

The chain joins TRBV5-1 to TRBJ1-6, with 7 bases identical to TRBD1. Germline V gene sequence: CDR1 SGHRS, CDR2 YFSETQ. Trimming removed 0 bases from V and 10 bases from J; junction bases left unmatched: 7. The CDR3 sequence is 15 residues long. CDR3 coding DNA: TGCGCCAGCAGCTTGGCCGGCAGGGGGAGGTCACCCCTCCACTTT. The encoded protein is CASSLAGRGRSPLHF.

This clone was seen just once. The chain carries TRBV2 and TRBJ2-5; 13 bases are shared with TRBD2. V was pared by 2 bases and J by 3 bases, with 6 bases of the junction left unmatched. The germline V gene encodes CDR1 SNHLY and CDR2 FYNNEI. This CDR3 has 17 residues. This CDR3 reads CASSEKLAGGREETQYF. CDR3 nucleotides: TGTGCCAGCAGTGAAAAACTAGCGGGGGGGCGTGAAGAGACCCAGTACTTC.

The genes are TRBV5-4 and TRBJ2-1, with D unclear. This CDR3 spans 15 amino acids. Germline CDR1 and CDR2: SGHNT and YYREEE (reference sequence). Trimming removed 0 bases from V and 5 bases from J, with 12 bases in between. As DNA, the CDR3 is TGTGCCAGCAGCTTGGGGGCCGACCTTGACAATGAGCAGTTCTTC. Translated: CASSLGADLDNEQFF.

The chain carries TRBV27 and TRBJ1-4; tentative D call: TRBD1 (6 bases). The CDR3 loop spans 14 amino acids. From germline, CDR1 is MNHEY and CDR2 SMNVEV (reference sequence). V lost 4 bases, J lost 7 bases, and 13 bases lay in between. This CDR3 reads CASSSTYRAEKLFF. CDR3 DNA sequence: TGTGCCAGCAGTTCGACCTACAGGGCTGAAAAACTGTTTTTT.

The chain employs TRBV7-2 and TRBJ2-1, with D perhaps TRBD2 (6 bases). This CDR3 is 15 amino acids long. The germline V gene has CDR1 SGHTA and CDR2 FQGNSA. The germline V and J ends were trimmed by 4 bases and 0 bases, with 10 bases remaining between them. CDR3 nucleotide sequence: TGTGCCAGCAGCTCTGGCGGGGCCTCCTACAATGAGCAGTTCTTC. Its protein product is CASSSGGASYNEQFF.

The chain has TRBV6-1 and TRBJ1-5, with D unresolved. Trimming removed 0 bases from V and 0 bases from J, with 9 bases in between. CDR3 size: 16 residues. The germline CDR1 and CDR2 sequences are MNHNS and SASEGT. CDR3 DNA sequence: TGTGCCAGCAGTGAAGCCTGGGGAGATAGCAATCAGCCCCAGCATTTT. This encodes CASSEAWGDSNQPQHF.

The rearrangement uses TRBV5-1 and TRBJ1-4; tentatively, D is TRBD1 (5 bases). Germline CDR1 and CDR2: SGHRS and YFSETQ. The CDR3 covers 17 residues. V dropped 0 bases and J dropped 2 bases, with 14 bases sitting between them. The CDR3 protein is CASSLGISGGTNEKLFF. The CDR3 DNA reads TGCGCCAGCAGCTTGGGGATCTCGGGGGGGACTAATGAAAAACTGTTTTTT. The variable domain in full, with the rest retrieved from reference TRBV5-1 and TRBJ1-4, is KAGVTQTPRYLIKTRGQQVTLSCSPISGHRSVSWYQQTPGQGLQFLFEYFSETQRNKGNFPGRFSGRQFSNSRSEMNVSTLELGDSALYLCASSLGISGGTNEKLFFGSGTQLSVL.

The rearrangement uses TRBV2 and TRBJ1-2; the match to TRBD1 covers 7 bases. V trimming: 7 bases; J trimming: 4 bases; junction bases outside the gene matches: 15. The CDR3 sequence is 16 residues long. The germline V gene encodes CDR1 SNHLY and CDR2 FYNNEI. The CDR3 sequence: CASMGPDRWSSYGYTF. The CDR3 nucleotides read TGTGCCAGCATGGGGCCGGACAGGTGGTCTTCCTATGGCTACACCTTC.

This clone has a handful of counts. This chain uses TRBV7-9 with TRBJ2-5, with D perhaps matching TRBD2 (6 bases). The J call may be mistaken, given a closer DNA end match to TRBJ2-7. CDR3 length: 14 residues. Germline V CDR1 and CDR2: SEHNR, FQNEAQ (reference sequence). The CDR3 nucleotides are TGTGCCAGCAGCTCAGCCGGGAGACCCTACGAGCAGTACTTC. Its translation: CASSSAGRPYEQYF.